These 18 T cell receptor beta chains were all obtained from the same sample, sequenced in a study of T cells after posttransplantation cyclophosphamide. Libraries were prepared by immunoSEQ multiplex PCR; TCRdb keeps only in-frame clonotypes and omits some of them. This sample has approximately 35,000 clones and no singletons, with 4.5% to 5% in the ten largest. The specimen sequenced was PBMCs. These receptors came from a woman aged 25-40 years in good health and a related stem cell transplant donor.

This clone was observed many times. The chain recombines TRBV24-1 with TRBJ1-1; TRBD1 matches 8 bases. After removal of 1 base from V and 7 bases from J, the junction contained 1 base not matched to a gene. This CDR3 is built from 13 residues. Germline CDR1 and CDR2: KGHDR and SFDVKD. Here the CDR3 reads CATSDFDRGEAFF. In nucleotides, the CDR3 is TGTGCCACCAGTGATTTTGACAGGGGTGAAGCTTTCTTT.

This clone came up many times. The J gene is TRBJ2-1, the V gene TRBV6-2 or TRBV6-3, with TRBD1 matching 9 bases. Germline lookup yields CDR1 MNHEY and CDR2 SVGEGT. V lost 5 bases and J lost 9; bases outside the gene matches: 11. The CDR3 contains 15 residues. Written as DNA, the CDR3 is TGTGCCAGCAGTCCGGGACAGGGTCCGTTCGGTGAGCAGTTCTTC. Translating gives CASSPGQGPFGEQFF.

This clone has a count of ten or more. V and J are TRBV5-4 and TRBJ1-2; D is ambiguous. This CDR3 is 14 amino acids long. V was cut by 6 bases and J by 7 bases, with 19 bases left in between. Per the germline V gene, CDR1 is SGHNT and CDR2 is YYREEE (reference sequence). Here the CDR3 DNA reads TGTGCCAGCACCCCCCAACCGTCGTCACTTGGCTACACCTTC. Protein sequence: CASTPQPSSLGYTF.

This clone appeared many times. This rearrangement joins TRBV5-1 to TRBJ1-1, with TRBD1 matching over 7 bases. The length of the CDR3 is 14 residues. The V gene's germline CDR1 is SGHRS and CDR2 YFSETQ. The junction had 4 bases not matched to a gene; V was cut back by 2 bases and J by 3 bases. CDR3: CASSLGTADTEAFF. The DNA of the CDR3 is TGCGCCAGCAGCTTAGGGACAGCGGACACTGAAGCTTTCTTT. Combining the CDR3 with reference TRBV5-1 and TRBJ1-1 gives the whole variable domain KAGVTQTPRYLIKTRGQQVTLSCSPISGHRSVSWYQQTPGQGLQFLFEYFSETQRNKGNFPGRFSGRQFSNSRSEMNVSTLELGDSALYLCASSLGTADTEAFFGQGTRLTVV.

The chain joins TRBV18 to TRBJ2-5; 7 positions agree with TRBD1. Germline CDR1 KGHSH, CDR2 LQKENI. With V trimmed by 1 base and J by 2 bases, 10 bases remained unmatched. The CDR3 is made up of 17 amino acids. CDR3 residues: CASSPLKPGQTQETQYF. The CDR3 DNA follows: TGTGCCAGCTCACCACTAAAACCGGGACAGACTCAAGAGACCCAGTACTTC.

This clone was observed many times. The rearrangement joins TRBV28 to TRBJ1-2, with D unclear. The germline gives CDR1 MDHEN, CDR2 SYDVKM. V shed 4 bases and J shed 8 bases, with 14 bases lying between them. The CDR3 is made up of 13 amino acids. The CDR3 is CASSYDILSGYTF. The CDR3 nucleotides are TGTGCCAGCAGTTACGACATCCTCAGCGGCTACACCTTC.

In this sample, this clone turned up a few times. The V call is TRBV5-8, the J call TRBJ1-5, with 9 bases aligning to TRBD1. V lost 3 bases, J lost 5 bases, and 9 bases stayed unmatched. Per germline, CDR1 SGHTS and CDR2 YDEGEE. The length of the CDR3 is 16 residues. For the CDR3, the DNA is TGTGCCAGCAGCTCTTCCTTTGACAGGGGGGATCAGCCCCAGCATTTT. It encodes CASSSSFDRGDQPQHF.

This clone has ten or more counts. The chain couples TRBV7-8 to TRBJ1-1; D call uncertain. The CDR3 runs to 16 residues. Germline CDR1 is SGHVS and CDR2 is FQNEAQ. V lost 3 bases and J 0 bases, leaving 14 bases between the germline ends. CDR3 amino acids: CASSLARYPLNTEAFF. CDR3 DNA sequence: TGTGCCAGCAGCTTGGCCAGATACCCCTTGAACACTGAAGCTTTCTTT.

Ten or more counts support this clone. V gene TRBV10-3 combines with J gene TRBJ2-3; D ambiguous. V was trimmed by 3 bases and J by 2 bases, leaving 18 bases between them. CDR1 is ENHRY, CDR2 SYGVKD, per germline. CDR3 length equals 17 residues. The CDR3: CAISDRLGRISTDTQYF. The CDR3 bases are TGTGCCATCAGTGATCGGCTAGGTAGGATTTCCACAGATACGCAGTATTTT.

There are many counts of this clone. The chain links TRBV14 to TRBJ1-4; unclear D gene. Germline values: CDR1 SGHDN, CDR2 FVKESK. There are 14 residues in the CDR3. The germline V and J ends were trimmed by 1 base and 8 bases, with 11 bases remaining between them. This CDR3 is CASSQGARSEKLFF. CDR3 bases: TGTGCCAGCAGCCAAGGGGCGAGGAGCGAAAAACTGTTTTTT.

CDR3 loop: CASSQVTGATYEQYF. The CDR3 DNA is TGTGCCAGCAGCCAAGTGACTGGGGCAACCTACGAGCAGTACTTC. V gene TRBV4-2 combines with J gene TRBJ2-7, with a weak D call TRBD1 (5 bases). Germline CDR1 LGHNA, CDR2 YNFKEQ. This CDR3 region has 15 residues. Trimming took 1 base from V and 2 from J, leaving 12 bases between them.

The sample holds a few counts of this clone. The chain joins TRBV5-6 to TRBJ2-3, with 7 bases fitting TRBD1. Germline CDR1 is SGHDT and CDR2 is YYEEEE. V was pared by 1 base and J by 3 bases, with 5 bases of the junction left unmatched. The CDR3 extends over 15 amino acids. This chain's CDR3 is CASSLPGQRTDTQYF. The CDR3 region has the DNA TGTGCCAGCAGCTTGCCGGGACAGAGGACAGATACGCAGTATTTT. Full variable domain (remainder filled in from reference TRBV5-6 and TRBJ2-3): DAGVTQSPTHLIKTRGQQVTLRCSPKSGHDTVSWYQQALGQGPQFIFQYYEEEERQRGNFPDRFSGHQFPNYSSELNVNALLLGDSALYLCASSLPGQRTDTQYFGPGTRLTVL.

V usage is TRBV28 and J usage is TRBJ2-5; weak D call: TRBD1 (5 bases). Germline V gives CDR1 MDHEN, CDR2 SYDVKM. V lost 7 bases, J lost 5 bases, and 20 bases lay in between. The CDR3 covers 15 residues. CDR3 sequence reads: CASIPLLGAGETQYF. CDR3 coding DNA: TGTGCCAGCATCCCGCTCCTAGGGGCCGGGGAGACCCAGTACTTC.

This clone has at least ten counts. The chain combines TRBV6-5 with TRBJ2-7, with a possible D match to TRBD2 (6 bases). The germline CDR1 and CDR2 sequences are MNHEY and SVGAGI. The CDR3 sequence is 15 residues long. V lost 0 bases and J 0 bases, leaving 9 bases between the germline ends. The DNA for the CDR3 is TGTGCCAGCAGTTACTCGATTAGCGGCTCCTACGAGCAGTACTTC. This sequence encodes CASSYSISGSYEQYF.

At least ten counts were recorded for this clone. The chain joins TRBV7-9 to TRBJ1-2, with TRBD1 identical over 9 bases. The CDR3 contains 15 residues. After removal of 7 bases from V and 5 bases from J, the junction contained 11 bases not matched to a gene. CDR1 and CDR2 from the germline V gene are SEHNR and FQNEAQ (reference sequence). The CDR3 loop reads CASNGGTGNIYGYTF. CDR3 coding DNA: TGTGCCAGCAATGGGGGGACAGGGAATATTTATGGCTACACCTTC.

This clone was counted many times. V and J are TRBV7-9 and TRBJ2-7, with 9 bases identical to TRBD1. Germline CDR1 reads SEHNR; CDR2 reads FQNEAQ (reference sequence). CDR3 length: 15 residues. Trimming removed 4 bases from V and 3 bases from J; junction bases left unmatched: 7. This chain's CDR3 is CASSSDRGFFYEQYF. The CDR3 DNA is TGTGCCAGCAGCTCCGACAGGGGGTTTTTCTACGAGCAGTACTTC.

This clone was recorded at least ten times. The chain links TRBV6-6 to TRBJ1-2; no clear D. There are 13 residues in the CDR3. Per the germline V gene, CDR1 is MNHNY and CDR2 is SVGAGI (reference sequence). V lost 6 bases and J 2 bases, leaving 10 bases between the germline ends. The CDR3 DNA reads as TGTGCCAGCAGAACTGACGGGAACTATGGCTACACCTTC. Translation gives CASRTDGNYGYTF.

The gene calls are TRBV30 and TRBJ1-5; no definite D call. Trimming shortened V by 3 bases and J by 2 bases, and 5 bases separated the two germline ends. Germline CDR1 GTSNPN, CDR2 SVGIG (reference sequence). This CDR3 comprises 12 residues. The CDR3: CAWSSGNQPQHF. CDR3 in DNA: TGTGCCTGGAGCTCTGGCAATCAGCCCCAGCATTTT.